Listed here are 18 T cell receptor beta chains from one sample, sequenced in a study of blood T cell repertoires in COVID-19. The assay was immunoSEQ multiplex PCR, and TCRdb's table has in-frame clones only and misses some. The repertoire consists of more than 400,000 clones, with approximately 83% occurring once and the leading ten covering about 3%. The sample consisted of peripheral blood. The source is a human donor in a cohort sampled during active COVID-19.

The chain links TRBV5-8 to TRBJ2-3, with TRBD2 matching over 12 bases. The CDR3 is 18 amino acids. CDR1 is SGHTS and CDR2 is YDEGEE in the germline V gene. The V gene end was trimmed by 4 bases and the J gene end by 2 bases; junction bases not matched to a gene: 11. In DNA, the CDR3 is TGTGCCAGCAGCCGCGGTCCGACTAGCGGGAGAATCACAGATACGCAGTATTTT. Translation: CASSRGPTSGRITDTQYF.

The rearrangement joins TRBV24-1 to TRBJ1-2; 8 bases align to TRBD1. This CDR3 is 13 amino acids long. The trim removed 4 bases at V and 11 bases at J, leaving 8 bases unmatched. Germline loops: CDR1 KGHDR, CDR2 SFDVKD. Here the CDR3 DNA reads TGTGCCACCAGTGAGGGGACAGGCGTGAGATACACCTTC. Translated: CATSEGTGVRYTF.

This chain joins TRBV7-9 and TRBJ2-7, with D unresolved. Germline values: CDR1 SEHNR, CDR2 FQNEAQ (reference sequence). Trimming took off 5 bases at V and 3 bases at J, with 11 bases between the two ends. There are 13 residues in the CDR3. In nucleotides, the CDR3 is TGTGCCAGCAGCCTAAGTAGTAGCTACGAGCAGTACTTC. It codes for CASSLSSSYEQYF.

V usage is TRBV6-5 and J usage is TRBJ1-1; D may be TRBD1 (6 bases). The CDR3 is 12 residues long. V dropped 11 bases and J dropped 0 bases, with 10 bases sitting between them. Germline V CDR1 and CDR2: MNHEY, SVGAGI. CDR3 nucleotide sequence: TGTGCCGTACAGGGTATGAACACTGAAGCTTTCTTT. It specifies CAVQGMNTEAFF.

This sequence joins TRBV24-1 and TRBJ1-5; 11 bases are a match to TRBD1. The CDR3 totals 16 residues. V was pared by 5 bases and J by 7 bases, with 9 bases of the junction left unmatched. CDR1 and CDR2 from the germline V gene are KGHDR and SFDVKD. The CDR3 reads CATSARDRGLGQPQHF. The CDR3 region has the DNA TGTGCCACCAGTGCCCGGGACAGGGGGTTGGGACAGCCCCAGCATTTT.

The chain is built from TRBV6-5 and TRBJ2-3, with 8 nucleotides matching TRBD2. This CDR3 is built from 14 residues. J lost 3 bases, V lost 5 bases, and 4 bases had no gene match. Germline values: CDR1 MNHEY, CDR2 SVGAGI. CDR3: CASSPGLATDTQYF. The CDR3 coding sequence is TGTGCCAGCAGTCCCGGACTAGCAACAGATACGCAGTATTTT.

This clone was detected a few times. The chain joins TRBV6-5 to TRBJ1-1, with D unresolved. The V gene's germline CDR1 is MNHEY and CDR2 SVGAGI. This CDR3 spans 14 amino acids. Trimming removed 2 bases at V and 5 bases at J, with 12 bases between. The CDR3 region is CASSYTQAETEAFF. DNA of the CDR3: TGTGCCAGCAGTTACACGCAGGCTGAAACTGAAGCTTTCTTT.

V usage is TRBV28 and J usage is TRBJ2-1; 13 bases line up with TRBD2. V trimming: 3 bases; J trimming: 8 bases; junction bases outside the gene matches: 7. Germline V gives CDR1 MDHEN, CDR2 SYDVKM. This CDR3 spans 16 amino acids. The DNA of the CDR3 is TGTGCCAGCAGTTTGGGGGGACTAGCGGGAATCTATGAGCAGTTCTTC. Its translation: CASSLGGLAGIYEQFF.

The chain carries TRBV7-3 and TRBJ1-2; TRBD1 matches 9 bases. Looked up from germline, CDR1 is SGHTA and CDR2 is FQGTGA. V trimming: 2 bases; J trimming: 4 bases; junction bases outside the gene matches: 14. CDR3 length: 18 amino acids. The CDR3 spells CASSLLPPGQGSSYGYTF. CDR3 DNA sequence: TGTGCCAGCAGCTTACTTCCCCCGGGACAGGGATCAAGCTATGGCTACACCTTC.

This chain joins TRBV4-2 and TRBJ1-5; D unresolved. In germline, CDR1 is LGHNA, CDR2 YNFKEQ. The CDR3 is 17 residues long. Trimming removed 0 bases at V and 3 bases at J, with 15 bases between. CDR3 in amino acids: CASSQDRSGRDNQPQHF. The CDR3 coding sequence is TGTGCCAGCAGCCAAGATCGGTCGGGTCGGGACAATCAGCCCCAGCATTTT.

This clone was recorded a few times. The V call is TRBV6-5, the J call TRBJ1-1, with D perhaps matching TRBD1 (5 bases). Germline CDR1 is MNHEY and CDR2 is SVGAGI. The CDR3 has 11 amino acids. V gave up 8 bases and J gave up 5 bases, with 9 bases separating them. CDR3 bases: TGTGCCAGCTTCAGGGTTACTGAAGCTTTCTTT. This gives the protein CASFRVTEAFF.

The chain employs TRBV28 and TRBJ2-3; a weak D match, TRBD2 (5 bases). Trimming stripped 8 bases from V and 4 bases from J, with 16 bases between. The CDR3 is 14 amino acids. Germline CDR1 is MDHEN and CDR2 is SYDVKM. CDR3 loop: CASGPTTPADTQYF. CDR3 DNA sequence: TGTGCCAGCGGACCGACTACCCCCGCAGATACGCAGTATTTT.

The chain couples TRBV13 to TRBJ2-1; 7 bases are a match to TRBD2. Germline lookup yields CDR1 PRHDT and CDR2 FYEKMQ (reference sequence). V shed 1 base and J 7 bases; nucleotides not matched to a gene: 7. The CDR3 length is 15 residues. In DNA form, the CDR3 reads TGTGCCAGCAGCTTAGCGGCGGGAGCAGAAAATGAGCAGTTCTTC. As protein: CASSLAAGAENEQFF.

The gene calls are TRBV30 and TRBJ1-3; D call uncertain. The V end lost 3 bases, the J end lost 4 bases, and 10 bases lay between the germline ends. CDR1 GTSNPN and CDR2 SVGIG come from the germline V gene (reference sequence). This CDR3 is 13 amino acids long. Here the CDR3 DNA reads TGTGCCTGGAGATTCAGAGGAGGAAACACCATATATTTT. Its protein is CAWRFRGGNTIYF.

J is TRBJ2-4 and V is TRBV7-2; possible D gene TRBD2, 6 bases. CDR1 is SGHTA and CDR2 is FQGNSA in the germline V gene. V was cut by 5 bases and J by 3 bases, with 11 bases left in between. The CDR3 sequence is 14 residues long. CDR3 nucleotide sequence: TGTGCCAGCAGCGCCCGCGGGGTCAAAAACATTCAGTACTTC. This encodes CASSARGVKNIQYF.

A single count supports this clone. The chain links TRBV5-4 to TRBJ2-7; possibly TRBD2 for D (5 bases). V was trimmed by 3 bases and J by 3 bases, leaving 16 bases between them. CDR1 is SGHNT, CDR2 YYREEE, per germline (reference sequence). This CDR3 has 15 amino acids. This chain's CDR3 is CASSSTRADVYEQYF. CDR3 sequence (DNA): TGTGCCAGCAGCTCCACCAGAGCGGACGTCTACGAGCAGTACTTC.

This clone was detected only a few times. This chain uses TRBV28 with TRBJ2-7; TRBD2 matches at 8 bases. Germline V CDR1 and CDR2: MDHEN, SYDVKM. The CDR3 is 13 residues long. V gave up 7 bases and J gave up 5 bases; unmatched junction bases: 7. CDR3 residues: CASNLGLGDEQYF. CDR3 nucleotide sequence: TGTGCCAGCAATTTGGGACTAGGTGACGAGCAGTACTTC. Full variable domain (missing parts from reference TRBV28 and TRBJ2-7): DVKVTQSSRYLVKRTGEKVFLECVQDMDHENMFWYRQDPGLGLRLIYFSYDVKMKEKGDIPEGYSVSREKKERFSLILESASTNQTSMYLCASNLGLGDEQYFGPGTRLTVT.

The genes are TRBV30 and TRBJ2-7; 7 bases map to TRBD2. J was trimmed by 1 base and V by 0 bases; bases with no gene match: 9. The CDR3 is 16 amino acids. The germline CDR1 and CDR2 sequences are GTSNPN and SVGIG (reference sequence). CDR3 sequence reads: CAWSVEGGSGSYEQYF. The CDR3 DNA is TGTGCCTGGAGTGTAGAAGGCGGGAGTGGGTCCTACGAGCAGTACTTC.